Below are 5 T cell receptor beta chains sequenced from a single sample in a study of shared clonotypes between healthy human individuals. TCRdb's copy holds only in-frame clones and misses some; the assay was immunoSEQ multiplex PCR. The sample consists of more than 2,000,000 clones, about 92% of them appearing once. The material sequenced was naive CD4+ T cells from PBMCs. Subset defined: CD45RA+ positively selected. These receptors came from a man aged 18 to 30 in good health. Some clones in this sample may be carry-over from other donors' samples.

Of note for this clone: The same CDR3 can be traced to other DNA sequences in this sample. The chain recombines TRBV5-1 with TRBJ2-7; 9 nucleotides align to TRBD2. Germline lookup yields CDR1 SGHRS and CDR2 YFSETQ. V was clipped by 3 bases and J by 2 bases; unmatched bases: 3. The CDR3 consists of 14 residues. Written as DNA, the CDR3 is TGCGCCAGCAGCTCGACTAGCGGTCCCTACGAGCAGTACTTC. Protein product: CASSSTSGPYEQYF.

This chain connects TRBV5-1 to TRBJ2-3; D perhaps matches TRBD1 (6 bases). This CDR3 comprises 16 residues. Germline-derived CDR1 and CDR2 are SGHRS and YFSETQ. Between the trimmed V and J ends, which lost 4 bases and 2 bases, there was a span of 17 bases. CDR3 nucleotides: TGCGCCAGCAGCCTGTCGGGGACACACAACACAGATACGCAGTATTTT. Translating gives CASSLSGTHNTDTQYF.

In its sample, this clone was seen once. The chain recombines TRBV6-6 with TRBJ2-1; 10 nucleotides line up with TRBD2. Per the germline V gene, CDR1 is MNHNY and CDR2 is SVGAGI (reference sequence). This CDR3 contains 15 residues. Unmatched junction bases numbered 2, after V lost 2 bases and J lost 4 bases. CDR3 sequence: CASSYTSGIYNEQFF. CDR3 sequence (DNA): TGTGCCAGCAGTTACACTAGCGGGATTTACAATGAGCAGTTCTTC.

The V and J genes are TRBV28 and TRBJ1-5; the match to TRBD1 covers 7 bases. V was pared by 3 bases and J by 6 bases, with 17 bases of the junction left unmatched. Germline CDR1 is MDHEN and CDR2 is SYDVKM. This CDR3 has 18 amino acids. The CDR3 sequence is CASSFRASGSGGGQPQHF. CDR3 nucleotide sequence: TGTGCCAGCAGTTTCCGAGCCAGTGGGTCAGGGGGTGGTCAGCCCCAGCATTTT. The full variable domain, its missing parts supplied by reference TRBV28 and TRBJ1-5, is DVKVTQSSRYLVKRTGEKVFLECVQDMDHENMFWYRQDPGLGLRLIYFSYDVKMKEKGDIPEGYSVSREKKERFSLILESASTNQTSMYLCASSFRASGSGGGQPQHFGDGTRLSIL.

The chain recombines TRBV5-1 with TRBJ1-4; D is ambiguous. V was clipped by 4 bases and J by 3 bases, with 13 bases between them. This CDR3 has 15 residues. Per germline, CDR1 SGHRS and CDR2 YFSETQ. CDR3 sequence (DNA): TGCGCCAGCAGCGTGAGCCGGGCCCCTAATGAAAAACTGTTTTTT. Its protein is CASSVSRAPNEKLFF.